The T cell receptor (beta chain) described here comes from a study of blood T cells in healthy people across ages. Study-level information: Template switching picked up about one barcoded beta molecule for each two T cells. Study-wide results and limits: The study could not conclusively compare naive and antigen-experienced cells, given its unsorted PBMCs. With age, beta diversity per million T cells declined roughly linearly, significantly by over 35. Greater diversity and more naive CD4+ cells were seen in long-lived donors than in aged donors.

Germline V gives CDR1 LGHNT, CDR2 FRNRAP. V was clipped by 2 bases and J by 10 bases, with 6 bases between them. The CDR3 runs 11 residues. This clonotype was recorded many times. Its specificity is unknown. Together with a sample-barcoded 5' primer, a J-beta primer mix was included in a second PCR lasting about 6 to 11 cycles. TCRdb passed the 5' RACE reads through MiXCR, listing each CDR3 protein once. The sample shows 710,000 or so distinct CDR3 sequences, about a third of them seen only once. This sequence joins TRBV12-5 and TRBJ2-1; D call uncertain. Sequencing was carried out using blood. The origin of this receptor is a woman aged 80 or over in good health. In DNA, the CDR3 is TGTGCTAGTGGTTTGCCCCGGGAGCAGTTCTTC. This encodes CASGLPREQFF.